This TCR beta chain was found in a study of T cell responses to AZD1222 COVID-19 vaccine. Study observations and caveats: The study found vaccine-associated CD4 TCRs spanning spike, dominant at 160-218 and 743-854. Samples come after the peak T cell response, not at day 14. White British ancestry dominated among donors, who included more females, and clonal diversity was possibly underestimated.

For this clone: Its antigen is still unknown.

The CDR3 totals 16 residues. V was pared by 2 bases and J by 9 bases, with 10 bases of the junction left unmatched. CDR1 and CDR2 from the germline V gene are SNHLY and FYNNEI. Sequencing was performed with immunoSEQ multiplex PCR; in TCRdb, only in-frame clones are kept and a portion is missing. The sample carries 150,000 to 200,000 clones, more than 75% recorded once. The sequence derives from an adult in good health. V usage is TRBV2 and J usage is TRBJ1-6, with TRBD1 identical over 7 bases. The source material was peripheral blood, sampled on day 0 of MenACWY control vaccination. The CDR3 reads CASSESGGQGGSPLHF. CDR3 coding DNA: TGTGCCAGCAGTGAATCAGGGGGGCAGGGCGGTTCACCCCTCCACTTT.